This TCR beta chain was recorded in a study of blood T cells in healthy people across ages. Findings and limits, study-wide: The study found more naive CD4+ cells and higher diversity in long-lived than aged donors.

V lost 7 bases and J 7 bases, leaving 13 bases between the germline ends. This CDR3 spans 12 amino acids. For this clonotype: Its specificity is not known.

Sample-barcoded 5' priming and a J-beta primer mix drove a second PCR of about 7 to 12 cycles. A single record per CDR3 protein comes from TCRdb applying MiXCR to the 5' RACE reads. The data show more than 700,000 distinct CDR3 sequences, about 47% seen once. The V gene is TRBV12-3 or TRBV12-4, the J gene TRBJ2-5; tentative D call: TRBD2 (6 bases). This receptor was identified in a man of 80 years or more in good health. Sequencing input: blood. The CDR3: CASTTSSGTQYF. The CDR3 nucleotides are TGTGCCAGCACTACTAGCTCAGGGACCCAGTACTTC.